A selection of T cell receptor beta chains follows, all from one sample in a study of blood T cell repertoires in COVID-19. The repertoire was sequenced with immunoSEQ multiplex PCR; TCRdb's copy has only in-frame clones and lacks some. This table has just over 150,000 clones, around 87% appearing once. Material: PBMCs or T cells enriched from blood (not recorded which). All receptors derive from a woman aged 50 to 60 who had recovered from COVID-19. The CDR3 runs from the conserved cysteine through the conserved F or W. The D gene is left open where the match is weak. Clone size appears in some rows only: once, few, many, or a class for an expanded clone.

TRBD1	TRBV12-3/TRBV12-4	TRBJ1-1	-	CASSLDRGAEAFF	TGTGCCAGCAGTTTGGACAGGGGCGCTGAAGCTTTCTTT
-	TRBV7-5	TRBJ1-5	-	CARSQTGGRGNQPQHF	TGTGCCAGAAGCCAGACAGGGGGCAGGGGCAATCAGCCCCAGCATTTT
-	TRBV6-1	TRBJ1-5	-	CASSEIFTRVRSSNQPQHF	TGTGCCAGCAGTGAAATTTTTACCAGGGTCCGATCTAGCAATCAGCCCCAGCATTTT
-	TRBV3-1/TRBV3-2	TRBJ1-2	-	CASSQEGQGGYGYTF	TGTGCCAGCAGCCAAGAGGGGCAGGGAGGTTATGGCTACACCTTC
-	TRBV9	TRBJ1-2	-	CASSVSPSGTPYGYTF	TGTGCCAGCAGCGTAAGTCCGTCCGGGACACCCTATGGCTACACCTTC
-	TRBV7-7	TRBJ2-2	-	CASSLARTSRRGELFF	TGTGCTAGCAGCTTAGCGAGGACATCCCGACGTGGGGAGCTGTTTTTT
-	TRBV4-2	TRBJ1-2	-	CASSQDSGYYGYTF	TGTGCCAGCAGCCAAGATTCAGGGTACTATGGCTACACCTTC
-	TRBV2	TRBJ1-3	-	CASSVAMVSSGNTIYF	TGTGCCAGCAGTGTGGCCATGGTTTCCTCTGGAAACACCATATATTTT
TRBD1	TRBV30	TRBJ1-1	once	CAWSVGEETGGLNTEAFF	TGTGCCTGGAGTGTCGGGGAGGAGACAGGGGGCCTGAACACTGAAGCTTTCTTT
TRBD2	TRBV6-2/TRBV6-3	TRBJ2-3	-	CASSSLLVAGRSDTQYF	TGTGCCAGCAGTTCCCTCCTTGTAGCGGGGCGGTCAGATACGCAGTATTTT
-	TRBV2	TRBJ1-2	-	CASSEGGYGYTF	TGTGCCAGCAGTGAGGGAGGCTATGGCTACACCTTC
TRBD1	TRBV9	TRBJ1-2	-	CASQTGTNYGYTF	TGTGCCAGCCAGACAGGGACTAACTATGGCTACACCTTC
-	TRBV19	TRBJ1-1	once	CASSFDRGGATEAFF	TGTGCCAGTAGCTTCGACCGAGGTGGAGCCACTGAAGCTTTCTTT
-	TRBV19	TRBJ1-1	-	CASSISQNNEAFF	TGTGCCAGTAGTATATCCCAGAACAATGAAGCTTTCTTT
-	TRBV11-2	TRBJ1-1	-	CASSLDRGTEAFF	TGTGCCAGCAGCTTAGATCGCGGCACTGAAGCTTTCTTT
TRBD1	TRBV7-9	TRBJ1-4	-	CASSIPKGQAEKLFF	TGTGCCAGCAGCATTCCCAAGGGACAGGCCGAAAAACTGTTTTTT
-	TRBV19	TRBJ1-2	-	CASIPPGEGVGYTF	TGTGCCAGTATCCCCCCCGGGGAGGGAGTAGGCTACACCTTC
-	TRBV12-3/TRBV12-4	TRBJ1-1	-	CASSFSLVTEAFF	TGTGCCAGCAGTTTCTCCCTTGTCACTGAAGCTTTCTTT
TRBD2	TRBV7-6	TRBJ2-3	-	CASSLGGGRADTQYF	TGTGCCAGCAGCTTAGGCGGAGGGAGGGCAGATACGCAGTATTTT
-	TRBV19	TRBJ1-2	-	CASSTTYGYTF	TGTGCCAGTAGCACGACTTATGGCTACACCTTC
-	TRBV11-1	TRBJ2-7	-	CASSLNRVSYEQYF	TGTGCCAGCAGCTTGAACAGGGTCTCCTACGAGCAGTACTTC
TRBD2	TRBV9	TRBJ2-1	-	CASSPRGGRDNEQFF	TGTGCCAGCAGCCCGCGGGGGGGCCGCGACAATGAGCAGTTCTTC
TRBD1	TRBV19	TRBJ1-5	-	CASSIDGTVRLTQHF	TGTGCCAGTAGTATAGATGGGACAGTTCGGCTCACCCAGCATTTT
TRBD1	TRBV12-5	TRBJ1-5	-	CASGLPGTGSQPQHF	TGTGCTAGTGGTTTGCCAGGGACAGGGAGTCAGCCCCAGCATTTT
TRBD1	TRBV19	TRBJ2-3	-	CASSRQGADTQYF	TGTGCCAGTAGTAGACAGGGCGCAGATACGCAGTATTTT
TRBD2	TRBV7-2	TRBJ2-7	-	CASSSGLVIFGSSYEQYF	TGTGCCAGCAGCTCGGGACTAGTGATATTCGGGAGCTCTTACGAGCAGTACTTC
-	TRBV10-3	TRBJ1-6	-	CAIRAGQLDNSPLHF	TGTGCCATCAGAGCAGGACAGCTTGATAATTCACCCCTCCACTTT
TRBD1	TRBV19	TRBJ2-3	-	CACSLNRGIGDTQYF	TGTGCCTGCTCTTTAAACAGGGGAATAGGGGATACGCAGTATTTT
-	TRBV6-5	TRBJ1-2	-	CASSYSEGGYGYTF	TGTGCCAGCAGTTACTCGGAGGGAGGCTATGGCTACACCTTC
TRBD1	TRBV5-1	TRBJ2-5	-	CASSVSGGQETQYF	TGCGCCAGCTCCGTCTCAGGGGGCCAGGAGACCCAGTACTTC
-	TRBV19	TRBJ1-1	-	CASSGGGVGVEAFF	TGTGCCAGTAGTGGCGGTGGTGTTGGAGTTGAAGCTTTCTTT
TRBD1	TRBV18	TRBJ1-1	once	CASSRGTGNTEAFF	TGTGCCAGCTCACGAGGGACAGGGAACACTGAAGCTTTCTTT
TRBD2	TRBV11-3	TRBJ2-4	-	CASSLDGGAKNIQYF	TGTGCCAGCAGCTTAGACGGGGGGGCCAAAAACATTCAGTACTTC
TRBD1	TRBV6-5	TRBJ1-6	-	CASRPDRSYNSPLHF	TGTGCCAGCAGACCGGACAGGTCCTATAATTCACCCCTCCACTTT
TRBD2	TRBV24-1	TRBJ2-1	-	CATSDGRLAGQDEQFF	TGTGCCACCAGTGATGGGCGTCTAGCGGGGCAGGATGAGCAGTTCTTC
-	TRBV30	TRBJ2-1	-	CAWQTTGSYNEQFF	TGTGCCTGGCAGACAACGGGATCCTACAATGAGCAGTTCTTC
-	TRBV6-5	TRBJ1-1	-	CASSWGTPLNTEAFF	TGTGCCAGCAGTTGGGGGACACCTCTGAACACTGAAGCTTTCTTT
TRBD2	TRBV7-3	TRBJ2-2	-	CASSPKRIAGATTGELFF	TGTGCCAGCAGCCCCAAACGAATAGCGGGGGCGACCACCGGGGAGCTGTTTTTT
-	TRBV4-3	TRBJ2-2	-	CASSQAQGIVTGELFF	TGCGCCAGCAGCCAAGCCCAGGGGATAGTCACCGGGGAGCTGTTTTTT
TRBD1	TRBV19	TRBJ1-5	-	CASSPGTGDQPQHF	TGTGCCAGTAGCCCAGGGACAGGGGATCAGCCCCAGCATTTT
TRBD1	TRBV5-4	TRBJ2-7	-	CASSLAGQGAIREQYF	TGTGCCAGCAGCTTGGCCGGACAGGGGGCGATTAGGGAGCAGTACTTC
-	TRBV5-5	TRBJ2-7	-	CATSPEYEQYF	TGTGCCACCTCGCCTGAGTACGAGCAGTACTTC
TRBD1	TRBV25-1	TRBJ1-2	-	CASSGQSRGQYGYTF	TGTGCCAGCAGTGGACAATCTAGGGGGCAGTATGGCTACACCTTC
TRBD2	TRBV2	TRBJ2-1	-	CASSSGLAGGPLEQFF	TGTGCCAGCAGCTCCGGACTAGCGGGGGGGCCATTGGAGCAGTTCTTC
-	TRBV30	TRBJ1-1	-	CAWRPEGGNTEAFF	TGTGCCTGGAGACCCGAAGGGGGGAACACTGAAGCTTTCTTT
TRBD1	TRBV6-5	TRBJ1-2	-	CASSPRQGGYTF	TGTGCCAGCAGTCCCCGACAGGGTGGCTACACCTTC
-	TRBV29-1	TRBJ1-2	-	CSVERPANYGYTF	TGCAGCGTTGAGAGGCCTGCTAACTATGGCTACACCTTC
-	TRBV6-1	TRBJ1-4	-	CASSEVARRNEKLFF	TGTGCCAGCAGTGAAGTCGCACGGAGAAATGAAAAACTGTTTTTT
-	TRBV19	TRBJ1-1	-	CASHPGANTEAFF	TGTGCCAGTCATCCAGGGGCGAACACTGAAGCTTTCTTT
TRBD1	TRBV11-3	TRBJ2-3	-	CASSQGQGSDTQYF	TGTGCCAGCAGCCAGGGACAGGGGTCAGATACGCAGTATTTT
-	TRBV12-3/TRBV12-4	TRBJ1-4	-	CASSSWTAKLFF	TGTGCCAGCAGTTCCTGGACAGCAAAACTGTTTTTT
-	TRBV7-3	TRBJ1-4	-	CASSLRFWQGTNEKLFF	TGTGCCAGCAGCTTAAGGTTTTGGCAGGGGACTAATGAAAAACTGTTTTTT